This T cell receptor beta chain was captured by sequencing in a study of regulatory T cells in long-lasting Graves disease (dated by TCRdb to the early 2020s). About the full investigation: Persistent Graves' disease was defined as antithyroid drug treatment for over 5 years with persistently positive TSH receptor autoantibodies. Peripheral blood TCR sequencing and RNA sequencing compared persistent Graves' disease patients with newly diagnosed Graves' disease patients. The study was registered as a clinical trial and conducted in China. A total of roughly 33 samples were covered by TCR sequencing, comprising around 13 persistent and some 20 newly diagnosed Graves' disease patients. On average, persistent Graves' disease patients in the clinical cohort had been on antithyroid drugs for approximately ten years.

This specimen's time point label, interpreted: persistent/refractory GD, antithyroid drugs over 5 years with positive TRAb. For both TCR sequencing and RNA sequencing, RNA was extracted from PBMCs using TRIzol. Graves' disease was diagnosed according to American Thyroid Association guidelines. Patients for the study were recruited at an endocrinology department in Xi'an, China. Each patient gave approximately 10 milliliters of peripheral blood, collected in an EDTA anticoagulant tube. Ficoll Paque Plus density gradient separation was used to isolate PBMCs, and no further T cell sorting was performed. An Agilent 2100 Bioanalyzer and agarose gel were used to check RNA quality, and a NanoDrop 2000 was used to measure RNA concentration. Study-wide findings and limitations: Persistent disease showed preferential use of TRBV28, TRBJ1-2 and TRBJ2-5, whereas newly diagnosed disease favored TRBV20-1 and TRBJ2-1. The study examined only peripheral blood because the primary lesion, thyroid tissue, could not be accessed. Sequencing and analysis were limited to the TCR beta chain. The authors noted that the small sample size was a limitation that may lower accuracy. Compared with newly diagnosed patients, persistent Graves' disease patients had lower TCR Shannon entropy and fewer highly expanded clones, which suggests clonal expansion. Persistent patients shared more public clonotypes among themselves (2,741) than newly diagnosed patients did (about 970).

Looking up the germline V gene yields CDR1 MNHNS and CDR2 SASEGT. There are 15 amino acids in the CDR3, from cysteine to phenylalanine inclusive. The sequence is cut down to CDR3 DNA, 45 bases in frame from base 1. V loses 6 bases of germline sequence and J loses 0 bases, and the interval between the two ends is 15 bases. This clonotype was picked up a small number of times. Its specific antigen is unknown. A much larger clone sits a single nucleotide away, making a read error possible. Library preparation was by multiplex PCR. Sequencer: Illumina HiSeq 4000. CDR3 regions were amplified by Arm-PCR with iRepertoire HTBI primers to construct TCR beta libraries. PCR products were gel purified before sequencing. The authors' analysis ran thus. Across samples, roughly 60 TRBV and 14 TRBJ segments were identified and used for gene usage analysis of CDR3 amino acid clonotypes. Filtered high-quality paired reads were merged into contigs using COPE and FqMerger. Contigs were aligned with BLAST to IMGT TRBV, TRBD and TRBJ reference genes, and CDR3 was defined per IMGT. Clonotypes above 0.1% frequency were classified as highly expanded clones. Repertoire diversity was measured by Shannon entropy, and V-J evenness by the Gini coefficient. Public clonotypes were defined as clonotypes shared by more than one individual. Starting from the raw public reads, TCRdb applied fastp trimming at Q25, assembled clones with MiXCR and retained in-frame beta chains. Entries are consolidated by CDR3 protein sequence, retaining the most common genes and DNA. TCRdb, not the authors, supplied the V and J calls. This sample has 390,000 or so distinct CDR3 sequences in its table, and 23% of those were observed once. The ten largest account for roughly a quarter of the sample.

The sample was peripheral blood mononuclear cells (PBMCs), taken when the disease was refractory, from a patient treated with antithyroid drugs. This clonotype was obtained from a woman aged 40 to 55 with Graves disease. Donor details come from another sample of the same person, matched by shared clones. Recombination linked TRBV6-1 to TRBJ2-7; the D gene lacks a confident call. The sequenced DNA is TGTGCCAGCAGAGAACACGATGCCAACTCCTACGAGCAGTACTTC. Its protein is CASREHDANSYEQYF.